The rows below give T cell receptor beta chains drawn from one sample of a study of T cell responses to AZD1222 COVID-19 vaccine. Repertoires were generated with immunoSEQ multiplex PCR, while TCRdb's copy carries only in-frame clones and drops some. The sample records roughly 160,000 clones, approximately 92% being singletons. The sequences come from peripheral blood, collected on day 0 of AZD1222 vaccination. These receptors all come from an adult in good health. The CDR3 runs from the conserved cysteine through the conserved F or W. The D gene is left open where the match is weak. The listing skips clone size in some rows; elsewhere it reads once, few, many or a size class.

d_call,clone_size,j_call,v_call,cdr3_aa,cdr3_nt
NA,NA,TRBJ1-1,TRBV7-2,CASSLAGTRSTEAFF,TGTGCCAGCAGCTTAGCAGGGACTCGATCGACTGAAGCTTTCTTT
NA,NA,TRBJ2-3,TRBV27,CASSLWGVGDTQYF,TGTGCCAGCAGTTTATGGGGGGTAGGGGATACGCAGTATTTT
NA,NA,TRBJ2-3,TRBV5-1,CASSYDLGVQYF,TGCGCCAGCAGCTACGACTTGGGAGTGCAGTATTTT
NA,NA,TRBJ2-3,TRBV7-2,CASSLSASTDTQYF,TGTGCCAGCAGCCTTAGCGCTAGCACAGATACGCAGTATTTT
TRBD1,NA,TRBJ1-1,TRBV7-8,CASSFDRGIGEAFF,TGTGCCAGCAGCTTCGACAGGGGGATAGGTGAAGCTTTCTTT
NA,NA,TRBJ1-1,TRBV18,CASSPLRLGTEAFF,TGTGCCAGCTCACCACTGCGGTTAGGCACTGAAGCTTTCTTT
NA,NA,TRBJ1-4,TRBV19,CASSFQGEKLFF,TGTGCCAGTAGTTTCCAAGGTGAAAAACTGTTTTTT
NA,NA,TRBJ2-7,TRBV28,CASSLRAALPSYEQYF,TGTGCCAGCAGTCTCCGGGCAGCCTTACCGTCCTACGAGCAGTACTTC
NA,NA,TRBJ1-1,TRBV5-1,CASSLAGRSGDAKAFF,TGCGCCAGCAGCTTGGCCGGTCGATCAGGGGACGCCAAAGCTTTCTTT
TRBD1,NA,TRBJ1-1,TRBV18,CASSPATGATGTEAFF,TGTGCCAGCTCACCAGCGACAGGGGCCACCGGGACTGAAGCTTTCTTT
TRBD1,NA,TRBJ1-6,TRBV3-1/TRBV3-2,CASSQTGTGIYVDSPLHF,TGTGCCAGCAGCCAGACCGGGACAGGGATTTATGTTGATTCACCCCTCCACTTT
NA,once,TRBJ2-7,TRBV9,CASSVGQGEQYF,TGTGCCAGCAGCGTAGGTCAGGGCGAGCAGTACTTC
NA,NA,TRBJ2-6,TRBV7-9,CASRQGSGANVLTF,TGTGCCAGCAGACAGGGATCTGGGGCCAACGTCCTGACTTTC
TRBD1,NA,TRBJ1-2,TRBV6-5,CATRDRGKDGYTF,TGTGCCACCCGGGACAGGGGAAAGGATGGCTACACCTTC
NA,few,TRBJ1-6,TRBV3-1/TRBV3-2,CASSHAGSLPLHF,TGTGCCAGCAGCCATGCAGGTTCCCTACCCCTCCACTTT
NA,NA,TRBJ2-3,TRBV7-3,CASSFLVRGSTDTQYF,TGTGCCAGCAGCTTTCTTGTTCGGGGGAGCACAGATACGCAGTATTTT
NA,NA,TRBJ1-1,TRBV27,CASSFEVNTEAFF,TGTGCCAGCAGTTTCGAAGTGAACACTGAAGCTTTCTTT
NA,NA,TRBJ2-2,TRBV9,CASSVRAQGSGELFF,TGTGCCAGCAGCGTACGTGCCCAGGGGTCCGGGGAGCTGTTTTTT
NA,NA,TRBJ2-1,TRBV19,CASSIGEAGEQFF,TGTGCCAGTAGTATTGGTGAGGCCGGTGAGCAGTTCTTC
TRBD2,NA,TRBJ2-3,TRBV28,CASSFGLAGGSTDTQYF,TGTGCCAGCAGTTTCGGCCTAGCGGGGGGGAGCACAGATACGCAGTATTTT
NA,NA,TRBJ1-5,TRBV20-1,CSASQAPIESQHF,TGCAGTGCTAGTCAAGCTCCCATAGAGTCCCAGCATTTT
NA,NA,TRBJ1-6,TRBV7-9,CASSPLLPVNSPLHF,TGTGCCAGCAGCCCCCTCCTACCGGTCAATTCACCCCTCCACTTT
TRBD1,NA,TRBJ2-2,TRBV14,CASSPRGRTGELFF,TGTGCCAGCAGCCCAAGGGGGCGGACCGGGGAGCTGTTTTTT
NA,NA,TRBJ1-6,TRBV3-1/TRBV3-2,CASSQGRYRVSSYNSPLHF,TGTGCCAGCAGCCAAGGCAGATACAGGGTGAGCTCCTATAATTCACCCCTCCACTTT
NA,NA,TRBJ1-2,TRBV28,CASSPPDNYGYTF,TGTGCCAGCTCTCCCCCCGATAACTATGGCTACACCTTC
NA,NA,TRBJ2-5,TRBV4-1,CASSQDEKTQYF,TGCGCCAGCAGCCAAGACGAGAAGACCCAGTACTTC
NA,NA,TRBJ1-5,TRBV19,CASTESNQPQHF,TGTGCCAGTACTGAGAGCAATCAGCCCCAGCATTTT
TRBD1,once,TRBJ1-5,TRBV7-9,CASSGDRGLYGNQPQHF,TGTGCCAGCAGCGGGGACAGGGGGCTTTATGGCAATCAGCCCCAGCATTTT
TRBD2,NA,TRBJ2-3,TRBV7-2,CASSPFTSGGASDTQYF,TGTGCCAGCAGCCCTTTCACTAGCGGGGGGGCCTCAGATACGCAGTATTTT
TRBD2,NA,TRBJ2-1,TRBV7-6,CASSPGLAGESSYNEQFF,TGTGCCAGCAGTCCAGGATTGGCGGGGGAAAGCTCCTACAATGAGCAGTTCTTC
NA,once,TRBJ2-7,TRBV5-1,CASSLSDSRYEQYF,TGCGCCAGCAGCTTATCCGACAGCAGATACGAGCAGTACTTC
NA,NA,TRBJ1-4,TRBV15,CATSRDPVNEKLFF,TGTGCCACCAGCAGAGATCCCGTTAATGAAAAACTGTTTTTT
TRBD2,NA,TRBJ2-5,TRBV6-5,CASSGGGQETQYF,TGTGCCAGCAGCGGGGGGGGACAAGAGACCCAGTACTTC
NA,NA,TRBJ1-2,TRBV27,CASSKTAPSNGYTF,TGTGCCAGCAGCAAGACAGCTCCGTCTAATGGCTACACCTTC
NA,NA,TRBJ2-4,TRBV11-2,CATQEVGRYYLQYF,TGTGCCACCCAGGAAGTAGGCAGGTACTATCTTCAGTACTTC
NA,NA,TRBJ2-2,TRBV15,CATSLPYGGELFF,TGTGCCACCAGCCTCCCCTACGGCGGGGAGCTGTTTTTT
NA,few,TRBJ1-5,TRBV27,CASQGTGQPQHF,TGTGCCAGCCAGGGAACGGGTCAGCCCCAGCATTTT
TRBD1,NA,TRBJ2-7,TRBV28,CASSLLGQGYEQYF,TGTGCCAGCAGTTTATTGGGACAGGGCTACGAGCAGTACTTC
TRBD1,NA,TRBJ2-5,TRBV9,CASSVGGTGRETQYF,TGTGCCAGCAGCGTAGGGGGGACAGGGCGAGAGACCCAGTACTTC
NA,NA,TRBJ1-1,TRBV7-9,CAGWGGTEAFF,TGTGCCGGATGGGGGGGCACTGAAGCTTTCTTT
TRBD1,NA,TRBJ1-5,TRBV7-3,CASSLTFGTGHQPQHF,TGTGCCAGCAGCTTAACCTTTGGGACAGGTCATCAGCCCCAGCATTTT
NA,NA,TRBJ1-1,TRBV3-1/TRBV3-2,CASSPGGGTEAFF,TGTGCCAGCAGTCCCGGGGGTGGCACTGAAGCTTTCTTT
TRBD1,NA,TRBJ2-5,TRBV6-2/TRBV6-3,CASSYRGQGETQYF,TGTGCCAGCAGTTACAGGGGACAGGGAGAGACCCAGTACTTC
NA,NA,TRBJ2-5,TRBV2,CASRGGAGVASETQYF,TGTGCCAGCAGAGGGGGGGCCGGGGTAGCGAGCGAGACCCAGTACTTC
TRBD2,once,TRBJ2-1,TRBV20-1,CSASLTSGGYDNEQFF,TGCAGTGCTAGTCTAACTAGCGGGGGCTACGACAATGAGCAGTTCTTC
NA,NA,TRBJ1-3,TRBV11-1,CASSLSSGAGNTIYF,TGTGCCAGCAGCTTATCTTCCGGGGCTGGAAACACCATATATTTT
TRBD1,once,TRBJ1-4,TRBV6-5,CASSYSGTGVEKLFF,TGTGCCAGCAGTTACTCCGGGACAGGGGTTGAAAAACTGTTTTTT